These T cell receptor beta chains were read from a single sample in a study of blood T cell repertoires in COVID-19. The assay was immunoSEQ multiplex PCR, and TCRdb's table has in-frame clones only and misses some. The sample holds about 200,000 clones, 75% to 90% seen once. The sample consisted of PBMCs or T cells enriched from blood (not recorded which). The receptors stem from a young man who had recovered from COVID-19. The CDR3 runs from the conserved cysteine through the conserved F or W. A D gene is named only where the DNA matches it firmly. Clone size is given for some rows only: seen once, a few or many times, or a class if the clone is expanded.

j_call: TRBJ1-1
clone_size: NA
cdr3_length: 17
d_call: NA
v_call: TRBV5-4
cdr3_nt: TGTGCCAGCAGCGGGAAGGGCGGGGAATATTATCGTACTGAAGCTTTCTTT
cdr3_aa: CASSGKGGEYYRTEAFF

j_call: TRBJ2-2
clone_size: NA
cdr3_length: 15
d_call: TRBD2
v_call: TRBV5-1
cdr3_nt: TGCGCCAGCAACTCCGCGGGGGCGAACACCGGGGAGCTGTTTTTT
cdr3_aa: CASNSAGANTGELFF

j_call: TRBJ2-1
clone_size: NA
cdr3_length: 15
d_call: TRBD1
v_call: TRBV4-1
cdr3_nt: TGCGCCAGCAGCTACCGGGACAGGGGGTTGGATGAGCAGTTCTTC
cdr3_aa: CASSYRDRGLDEQFF

j_call: TRBJ1-3
clone_size: NA
cdr3_length: 17
d_call: NA
v_call: TRBV5-1
cdr3_nt: TGCGCCAGCAGCCCACACCTAACAGGGACGTCTGGAAACACCATATATTTT
cdr3_aa: CASSPHLTGTSGNTIYF

j_call: TRBJ1-3
clone_size: NA
cdr3_length: 15
d_call: TRBD1
v_call: TRBV6-6
cdr3_nt: TGTGCCAGCACCCCCGGACAGGGGGCTGGAAACACCATATATTTT
cdr3_aa: CASTPGQGAGNTIYF

j_call: TRBJ1-4
clone_size: NA
cdr3_length: 14
d_call: NA
v_call: TRBV6-5
cdr3_nt: TGTGCCAGCACTACAGGGCGATCTAATGAAAAACTGTTTTTT
cdr3_aa: CASTTGRSNEKLFF

j_call: TRBJ2-4
clone_size: once
cdr3_length: 16
d_call: TRBD1
v_call: TRBV27
cdr3_nt: TGTGCCAGCAGGCGCGGGACAGGGGGTGACAAAAACATTCAGTACTTC
cdr3_aa: CASRRGTGGDKNIQYF

j_call: TRBJ2-1
clone_size: NA
cdr3_length: 17
d_call: TRBD2
v_call: TRBV29-1
cdr3_nt: TGCAGCGTTGAAGATTGGGCTAGCGGGAGGAGTTACAATGAGCAGTTCTTC
cdr3_aa: CSVEDWASGRSYNEQFF

j_call: TRBJ2-7
clone_size: once
cdr3_length: 13
d_call: TRBD1
v_call: TRBV4-3
cdr3_nt: TGCGCCAGCAGCCAACCAGGACAGGGCGAGCAGTACTTC
cdr3_aa: CASSQPGQGEQYF

j_call: TRBJ2-3
clone_size: NA
cdr3_length: 14
d_call: NA
v_call: TRBV19
cdr3_nt: TGTGCCAGTAGTATAGACCTTAGTACAGATACGCAGTATTTT
cdr3_aa: CASSIDLSTDTQYF

j_call: TRBJ1-6
clone_size: NA
cdr3_length: 15
d_call: NA
v_call: TRBV28
cdr3_nt: TGTGCCAGCAGCCCAACTCAGGGTCCCTTCCTACCCCTCCACTTT
cdr3_aa: CASSPTQGPFLPLHF

j_call: TRBJ1-1
clone_size: NA
cdr3_length: 13
d_call: NA
v_call: TRBV20-1
cdr3_nt: TGCAGCGCTAGTATGGGGAGCGGGACTGAAGCTTTCTTT
cdr3_aa: CSASMGSGTEAFF

j_call: TRBJ1-1
clone_size: NA
cdr3_length: 14
d_call: NA
v_call: TRBV6-5
cdr3_nt: TGTGCCAGCAGTTACTCGTGGAGGGACACTGAAGCTTTCTTT
cdr3_aa: CASSYSWRDTEAFF

j_call: TRBJ2-1
clone_size: NA
cdr3_length: 16
d_call: TRBD1
v_call: TRBV5-1
cdr3_nt: TGCGCCAGCAGCTTGGTAGCAGGGGGCGTAAGAAATGAGCAGTTCTTC
cdr3_aa: CASSLVAGGVRNEQFF

j_call: TRBJ1-1
clone_size: NA
cdr3_length: 14
d_call: TRBD1
v_call: TRBV2
cdr3_nt: TGTGCCAGCCTCTGGACAGGGGCGAACACTGAAGCTTTCTTT
cdr3_aa: CASLWTGANTEAFF

j_call: TRBJ2-7
clone_size: NA
cdr3_length: 12
d_call: NA
v_call: TRBV2
cdr3_nt: TGTGCCAGCAGTGATCGTCTCTACGAGCAGTACTTC
cdr3_aa: CASSDRLYEQYF

j_call: TRBJ2-1
clone_size: NA
cdr3_length: 16
d_call: TRBD2
v_call: TRBV24-1
cdr3_nt: TGTGCCACCAGTGATTACCCGGGACTAGCGAACGATGAGCAGTTCTTC
cdr3_aa: CATSDYPGLANDEQFF

j_call: TRBJ1-1
clone_size: NA
cdr3_length: 15
d_call: NA
v_call: TRBV18
cdr3_nt: TGTGCCAGCTCACCAGCGGCGGGGCCGAACACTGAAGCTTTCTTT
cdr3_aa: CASSPAAGPNTEAFF

j_call: TRBJ1-2
clone_size: NA
cdr3_length: 15
d_call: NA
v_call: TRBV7-6
cdr3_nt: TGTGCCAGCAGCAGGGGACCGCCACCCCAGGGGGGCTACACCTTC
cdr3_aa: CASSRGPPPQGGYTF

j_call: TRBJ2-3
clone_size: once
cdr3_length: 15
d_call: NA
v_call: TRBV6-5
cdr3_nt: TGTGCCAGCCGCGGCGACTGGCGGGGCACAGATACGCAGTATTTT
cdr3_aa: CASRGDWRGTDTQYF

j_call: TRBJ2-1
clone_size: NA
cdr3_length: 17
d_call: TRBD2
v_call: TRBV18
cdr3_nt: TGTGCCAGCTCGCTGACTAGCGGGAGTCCACCTCTCAATGAGCAGTTCTTC
cdr3_aa: CASSLTSGSPPLNEQFF

j_call: TRBJ2-5
clone_size: NA
cdr3_length: 16
d_call: TRBD2
v_call: TRBV4-3
cdr3_nt: TGCGCCAGCAGCCAACTCCTAGCGGGGGGGTCAGAGACCCAGTACTTC
cdr3_aa: CASSQLLAGGSETQYF

j_call: TRBJ2-4
clone_size: NA
cdr3_length: 15
d_call: TRBD1
v_call: TRBV6-6
cdr3_nt: TGTGCCAGCAGTTACTCGACAGGGGGCAAAAACATTCAGTACTTC
cdr3_aa: CASSYSTGGKNIQYF

j_call: TRBJ1-4
clone_size: NA
cdr3_length: 15
d_call: TRBD1
v_call: TRBV19
cdr3_nt: TGTGCCAGTAGTATAGCGCAACGACAGGGGGAAAAACTGTTTTTT
cdr3_aa: CASSIAQRQGEKLFF

j_call: TRBJ2-1
clone_size: once
cdr3_length: 17
d_call: NA
v_call: TRBV9
cdr3_nt: TGTGCCAGCAGCGTCCCCCCTCCCGGGACACAAAACAATGAGCAGTTCTTC
cdr3_aa: CASSVPPPGTQNNEQFF

j_call: TRBJ2-3
clone_size: NA
cdr3_length: 15
d_call: NA
v_call: TRBV29-1
cdr3_nt: TGCAGCGTTGAAGATGGGGTGCGGGAAAGAGGTACGCAGTATTTT
cdr3_aa: CSVEDGVRERGTQYF

j_call: TRBJ1-2
clone_size: NA
cdr3_length: 13
d_call: NA
v_call: TRBV9
cdr3_nt: TGTGCCAGCACGGCAGGGAATAACTATGGCTACACCTTC
cdr3_aa: CASTAGNNYGYTF

j_call: TRBJ1-1
clone_size: NA
cdr3_length: 13
d_call: NA
v_call: TRBV6-5
cdr3_nt: TGTGCCAGCAGTTACATCGGCGGCACTGAAGCTTTCTTT
cdr3_aa: CASSYIGGTEAFF

j_call: TRBJ2-1
clone_size: NA
cdr3_length: 12
d_call: TRBD1
v_call: TRBV11-2
cdr3_nt: TGTGCCAGCAGCAAGACAGGGAACGAGCAGTTCTTC
cdr3_aa: CASSKTGNEQFF

j_call: TRBJ2-2
clone_size: NA
cdr3_length: 14
d_call: TRBD1
v_call: TRBV24-1
cdr3_nt: TGTGCCACCGGGAGGACAGGGGACACCGGGGAGCTGTTTTTT
cdr3_aa: CATGRTGDTGELFF

j_call: TRBJ2-2
clone_size: NA
cdr3_length: 15
d_call: NA
v_call: TRBV6-5
cdr3_nt: TGTGCCAGCAGTTACGGCCAATTGTCCACCGGGGAGCTGTTTTTT
cdr3_aa: CASSYGQLSTGELFF

j_call: TRBJ2-1
clone_size: NA
cdr3_length: 17
d_call: NA
v_call: TRBV5-1
cdr3_nt: TGCGCCACCGCCGAAGCCCCCTTATCAAGCTCCTACAATGAGCAGTTCTTC
cdr3_aa: CATAEAPLSSSYNEQFF

j_call: TRBJ2-7
clone_size: NA
cdr3_length: 12
d_call: NA
v_call: TRBV29-1
cdr3_nt: TGCAGCGTCAAGTTGCGATTCTACGAGCAGTACTTC
cdr3_aa: CSVKLRFYEQYF

j_call: TRBJ1-2
clone_size: few
cdr3_length: 15
d_call: NA
v_call: TRBV4-2
cdr3_nt: TGTGCCAGCAGCCAAGACCAAACAGGGTTCTATGGCTACACCTTC
cdr3_aa: CASSQDQTGFYGYTF

j_call: TRBJ2-7
clone_size: NA
cdr3_length: 15
d_call: TRBD2
v_call: TRBV5-6
cdr3_nt: TGTGCCAGCAGCATCAGGACTAGCGTCTCCTACGAGCAGTACTTC
cdr3_aa: CASSIRTSVSYEQYF

j_call: TRBJ2-4
clone_size: NA
cdr3_length: 17
d_call: TRBD1
v_call: TRBV7-9
cdr3_nt: TGTGCCAGCAGCTTAGCGACAGGGGATCTAGCCAAAAACATTCAGTACTTC
cdr3_aa: CASSLATGDLAKNIQYF

j_call: TRBJ2-1
clone_size: NA
cdr3_length: 15
d_call: TRBD2
v_call: TRBV4-3
cdr3_nt: TGCGCCAGCAGCCTCGGGACTAGCGGGAGTGATGAGCAGTTCTTC
cdr3_aa: CASSLGTSGSDEQFF

j_call: TRBJ2-6
clone_size: NA
cdr3_length: 13
d_call: TRBD2
v_call: TRBV7-9
cdr3_nt: TGTGCTCTACTAGCGGACGGGGCCAACGTCCTGACTTTC
cdr3_aa: CALLADGANVLTF

j_call: TRBJ1-5
clone_size: NA
cdr3_length: 15
d_call: NA
v_call: TRBV27
cdr3_nt: TGTGCCAGCAGTTTATCGACAGGTAGCAATCAGCCCCAGCATTTT
cdr3_aa: CASSLSTGSNQPQHF

j_call: TRBJ1-2
clone_size: few
cdr3_length: 16
d_call: TRBD1
v_call: TRBV6-6
cdr3_nt: TGTGCCAGCAGTTACGCTCCCTTGTCAGGGGGCGGCGGCTACACCTTC
cdr3_aa: CASSYAPLSGGGGYTF

j_call: TRBJ2-7
clone_size: NA
cdr3_length: 18
d_call: TRBD2
v_call: TRBV19
cdr3_nt: TGTGCCAGTAGTATAGATCTTAGGGCTAGCGGGAGAATCTACGAGCAGTACTTC
cdr3_aa: CASSIDLRASGRIYEQYF

j_call: TRBJ2-1
clone_size: once
cdr3_length: 17
d_call: NA
v_call: TRBV10-1
cdr3_nt: TGCGCCAGCAGTGAGCCAACCGAACAGGGATTCGACAATGAGCAGTTCTTC
cdr3_aa: CASSEPTEQGFDNEQFF

j_call: TRBJ1-1
clone_size: few
cdr3_length: 13
d_call: NA
v_call: TRBV29-1
cdr3_nt: TGCAGCGCGAGGGAGTCCTTGAACACTGAAGCTTTCTTT
cdr3_aa: CSARESLNTEAFF

j_call: TRBJ2-7
clone_size: NA
cdr3_length: 13
d_call: NA
v_call: TRBV4-2
cdr3_nt: TGTGCCAGCAGCCCGGGGGAATCCTACGAGCAGTACTTC
cdr3_aa: CASSPGESYEQYF

j_call: TRBJ1-5
clone_size: NA
cdr3_length: 21
d_call: NA
v_call: TRBV19
cdr3_nt: TGTGCCAGTAGTATACACCTCACGGCCCCGAGCGGGCCGGGGAGCAATCAGCCCCAGCATTTT
cdr3_aa: CASSIHLTAPSGPGSNQPQHF

j_call: TRBJ2-7
clone_size: NA
cdr3_length: 12
d_call: NA
v_call: TRBV11-2
cdr3_nt: TGTGCCAGCAGCTCCAACCTATACGAGCAGTACTTC
cdr3_aa: CASSSNLYEQYF

j_call: TRBJ2-1
clone_size: many
cdr3_length: 15
d_call: TRBD2
v_call: TRBV28
cdr3_nt: TGTGCCAGCAGAGAAACTAGCGAGATTTACAATGAGCAGTTCTTC
cdr3_aa: CASRETSEIYNEQFF

j_call: TRBJ1-4
clone_size: NA
cdr3_length: 16
d_call: NA
v_call: TRBV4-1
cdr3_nt: TGCGCCAGCAGCCAACCAACTAAATCAACTAATGAAAAACTGTTTTTT
cdr3_aa: CASSQPTKSTNEKLFF

j_call: TRBJ1-3
clone_size: once
cdr3_length: 15
d_call: NA
v_call: TRBV2
cdr3_nt: TGTGCCAGCAGTGACAGGGTTGGCTCTGGAAACACCATATATTTT
cdr3_aa: CASSDRVGSGNTIYF

j_call: TRBJ2-7
clone_size: NA
cdr3_length: 14
d_call: TRBD1
v_call: TRBV7-8
cdr3_nt: TGTGCCAGCATCCTCGGGACAGGTCTTTTAGAGCAGTACTTC
cdr3_aa: CASILGTGLLEQYF

j_call: TRBJ2-7
clone_size: NA
cdr3_length: 15
d_call: TRBD2
v_call: TRBV28
cdr3_nt: TGTGCCAGCAGTTTACCCGGGACTAATCTCTACGAGCAGTACTTC
cdr3_aa: CASSLPGTNLYEQYF

j_call: TRBJ1-1
clone_size: once
cdr3_length: 14
d_call: TRBD1
v_call: TRBV6-5
cdr3_nt: TGTGCCAGCAGGGGGGGACAGGTGAACACTGAAGCTTTCTTT
cdr3_aa: CASRGGQVNTEAFF

j_call: TRBJ2-5
clone_size: NA
cdr3_length: 13
d_call: NA
v_call: TRBV18
cdr3_nt: TGTGCCAGCTCACTTACCCGGGTGGAGACCCAGTACTTC
cdr3_aa: CASSLTRVETQYF

j_call: TRBJ2-1
clone_size: NA
cdr3_length: 15
d_call: TRBD2
v_call: TRBV6-4
cdr3_nt: TGTGCCAGCAGTTCGCTAGCGGGGTTCTCCAATGAGCAGTTCTTC
cdr3_aa: CASSSLAGFSNEQFF

j_call: TRBJ2-2
clone_size: NA
cdr3_length: 16
d_call: TRBD1
v_call: TRBV19
cdr3_nt: TGTGCCAGTAGTGCACAGACAGGGTTTTACACCGGGGAGCTGTTTTTT
cdr3_aa: CASSAQTGFYTGELFF

j_call: TRBJ1-1
clone_size: NA
cdr3_length: 12
d_call: NA
v_call: TRBV28
cdr3_nt: TGTGCCAGCACAGCGGCGAACACTGAAGCTTTCTTT
cdr3_aa: CASTAANTEAFF